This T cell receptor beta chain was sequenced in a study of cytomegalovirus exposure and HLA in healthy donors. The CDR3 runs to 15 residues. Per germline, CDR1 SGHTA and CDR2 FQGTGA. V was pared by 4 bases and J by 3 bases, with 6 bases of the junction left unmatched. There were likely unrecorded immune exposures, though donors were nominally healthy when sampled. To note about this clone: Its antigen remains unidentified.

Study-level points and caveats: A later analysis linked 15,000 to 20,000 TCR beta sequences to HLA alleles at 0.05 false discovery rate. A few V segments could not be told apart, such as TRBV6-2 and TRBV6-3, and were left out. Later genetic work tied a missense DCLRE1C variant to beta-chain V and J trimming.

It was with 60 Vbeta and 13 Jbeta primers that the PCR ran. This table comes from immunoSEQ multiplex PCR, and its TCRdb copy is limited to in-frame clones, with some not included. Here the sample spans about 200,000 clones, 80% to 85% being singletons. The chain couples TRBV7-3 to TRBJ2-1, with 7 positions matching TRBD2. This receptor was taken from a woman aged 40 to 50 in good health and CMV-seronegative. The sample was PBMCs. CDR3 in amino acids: CASSSTSANYNEQFF. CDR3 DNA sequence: TGTGCCAGCAGCTCCACTAGCGCGAACTACAATGAGCAGTTCTTC. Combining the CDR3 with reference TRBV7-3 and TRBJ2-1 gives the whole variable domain GAGVSQTPSNKVTEKGKYVELRCDPISGHTALYWYRQSLGQGPEFLIYFQGTGAADDSGLPNDRFFAVRPEGSVSTLKIQRTERGDSAVYLCASSSTSANYNEQFFGPGTRLTVL.